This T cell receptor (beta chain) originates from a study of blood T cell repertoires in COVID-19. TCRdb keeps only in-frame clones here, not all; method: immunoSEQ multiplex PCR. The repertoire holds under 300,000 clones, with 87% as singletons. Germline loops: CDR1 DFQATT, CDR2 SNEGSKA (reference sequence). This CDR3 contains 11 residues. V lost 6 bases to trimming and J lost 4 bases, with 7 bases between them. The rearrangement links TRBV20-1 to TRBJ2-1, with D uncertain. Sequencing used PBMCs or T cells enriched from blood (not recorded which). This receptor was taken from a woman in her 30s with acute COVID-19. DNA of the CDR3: TGCAGTGCCGACAAATACAATGAGCAGTTCTTC. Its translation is CSADKYNEQFF.